This is a list of T cell receptor beta chains from one sample in a study of early T cells in non-severe SARS-CoV-2 infection. TCRdb recomputed calls from the 5' RACE reads with MiXCR, one row per CDR3 protein. The sample consists of around 99,000 distinct CDR3 sequences, about 15% of them appearing once. This specimen was whole blood, taken at baseline. These receptors were collected from an adult who was a healthcare worker with PCR-confirmed SARS-CoV-2 infection or an uninfected control (not recorded which). Each CDR3 is given with its conserved first and last residue. Fields, in order: J gene, clone size, V gene, CDR3 length, D gene, CDR3 DNA, CDR3 protein. A D gene is named only where the DNA matches it firmly. Size values are once, few and many counts, or a class for expanded clones, and some rows have none.

TRBJ1-1,many,TRBV7-9,13,TRBD1,TGTGCCAGCAGCTTCACAGGGGGAGCTGAAGCTTTCTTT,CASSFTGGAEAFF
TRBJ2-1,many,TRBV4-2,14,-,TGTGCCAGCAGCCGCCGCCTGAATCCTGATGAGCAGTTCTTC,CASSRRLNPDEQFF
TRBJ1-6,many,TRBV25-1,16,-,TGTGCCAGCAGTGTTTCCCAGGGTGGAGCTAATTCACCCCTCCACTTT,CASSVSQGGANSPLHF
TRBJ1-2,many,TRBV28,17,TRBD1,TGTGCCAGCAGTTCCCCGGACAGGGGGCGCACCGACTATGGCTACACCTTC,CASSSPDRGRTDYGYTF
TRBJ2-1,few,TRBV7-6,15,TRBD2,TGTGCCAGCAGCGAACCCGGAGGAGCGGGACCAGAGCAGTTCTTC,CASSEPGGAGPEQFF
TRBJ1-4,-,TRBV6-4,13,-,TGTGCCAGCAGTCCCAGGTCGGGCGAAAAACTGTTTTTT,CASSPRSGEKLFF
TRBJ1-5,few,TRBV9,13,-,TGTGCCAGCAGCGTAGCCCCCCATCAGCCCCAGCATTTT,CASSVAPHQPQHF
TRBJ2-1,many,TRBV11-2,11,-,TGTGCCAGCACGCTAGGGAATGAGCAGTTCTTC,CASTLGNEQFF
TRBJ1-5,-,TRBV2,16,-,TGTGCCAGCAGCGAGTCCGGCGTTGGGGGCAATCAGCCCCAGCATTTT,CASSESGVGGNQPQHF
TRBJ2-7,-,TRBV11-2,8,-,TGTGCCAGCAGCTTACGAGCTTTC,CASSLRAF
TRBJ2-3,many,TRBV7-2,15,-,TGTGCCAGCAGCTTTAGCGACTATTTTTCAGATACGCAGTATTTT,CASSFSDYFSDTQYF
TRBJ2-3,few,TRBV15,16,TRBD2,TGTGCCACCAGCAGAAAGCGGGAGGCGGTCACAGATACGCAGTATTTT,CATSRKREAVTDTQYF
TRBJ2-5,-,TRBV10-1,15,-,TGCGCCAGCAGTGAGTCGGGGACTCTAGGAGAGACCCAGTACTTC,CASSESGTLGETQYF
TRBJ2-5,-,TRBV6-1,12,-,TGTGCCAGCGGTCGCAGACAAGAGACCCAGTACTTC,CASGRRQETQYF
TRBJ2-3,few,TRBV7-9,17,-,TGTGCCAGCAGCTTAGCTCGAACTGGAAAAAGCACAGATACGCAGTATTTT,CASSLARTGKSTDTQYF
TRBJ1-5,few,TRBV10-2,13,-,TGCGCCAGCCATGGAGGGGGGAAACAGCCCCAGCATTTT,CASHGGGKQPQHF
TRBJ2-5,few,TRBV25-1,16,-,TGTGCCAGCAGTGCACAACCGGGACTGTTACAAGAGACCCAGTACTTC,CASSAQPGLLQETQYF
TRBJ2-1,few,TRBV6-2/TRBV6-3,11,-,TGTGCCAGCAGTTTATTGCTTGAGCAGTTCTTC,CASSLLLEQFF
TRBJ2-6,-,TRBV12-3/TRBV12-4,17,TRBD2,TGTGCCAGCAGTTTGCGACTAGCGGGAACTGGGGCCAACGTCCTGACTTTC,CASSLRLAGTGANVLTF
TRBJ2-7,-,TRBV28,13,-,TGTGCCAGCAGTTTATTTGGGGCCTACGAGCAGTACTTC,CASSLFGAYEQYF
TRBJ2-3,few,TRBV9,15,TRBD2,TGTGCCAGCAGCGAACTAGCGGGAGCCTCAGATACGCAGTATTTT,CASSELAGASDTQYF
TRBJ1-1,few,TRBV7-9,11,-,TGTGCCAGCAGCCCCTCCACTGAAGCTTTCTTT,CASSPSTEAFF
TRBJ2-7,-,TRBV2,14,TRBD2,TGTGCCAGCGGGGGACTAGCGGGATTGCACGAGCAGTACTTC,CASGGLAGLHEQYF
TRBJ1-2,many,TRBV6-6,16,-,TGTGCCAGCAGCCACGGGAGAGGGACGACTAACTATGGCTACACCTTC,CASSHGRGTTNYGYTF
TRBJ2-7,-,TRBV2,14,TRBD2,TGTGCCAGCGGGACTAGCGGGAGTTTTTACGAGCAGTACTTC,CASGTSGSFYEQYF
TRBJ2-2,few,TRBV10-3,13,-,TGTGCCATCGGCGGCACGAACACCGGGGAGCTGTTTTTT,CAIGGTNTGELFF
TRBJ2-7,-,TRBV4-1,15,-,TGCGCCAGCAGCCAGACTCAGACTAGCTCCTACGAGCAGTACTTC,CASSQTQTSSYEQYF
TRBJ2-2,-,TRBV20-1,17,TRBD2,TGCAGTGCTAGACCATATAGGAGCGGGGCGAACACCGGGGAGCTGTTTTTT,CSARPYRSGANTGELFF
TRBJ1-2,few,TRBV2,14,-,TGTGCCAGCAGTGCGGGCGGGGATTACTATGGCTACACCTTC,CASSAGGDYYGYTF
TRBJ2-3,few,TRBV2,11,-,TGTGCCAGCAGTCCAGAGGATACGCAGTATTTT,CASSPEDTQYF
TRBJ1-3,few,TRBV7-6,16,-,TGTGCCAGCAGCTTAACGACAGCTAACTCTGGAAACACCATATATTTT,CASSLTTANSGNTIYF
TRBJ2-1,-,TRBV18,16,TRBD2,TGTGCCAGCTCACCTAGGGGACTAGCGGACGCAAATGAGCAGTTCTTC,CASSPRGLADANEQFF
TRBJ2-7,few,TRBV20-1,13,-,TGCAGTGCTGACACGGGACAAGCCTACGAGCAGTACTTC,CSADTGQAYEQYF
TRBJ1-1,-,TRBV5-5,11,-,TGTGCCAGCAGCTTGGGGAAAGGAGCTTTCTTT,CASSLGKGAFF
TRBJ2-7,-,TRBV7-9,15,-,TGTGCCAGCAGCTTAAGCCTAGTGAGCTCCTACGAGCAGTACTTC,CASSLSLVSSYEQYF
TRBJ2-2,-,TRBV19,13,-,TGTGCCAGTAGTATGGAAGGGGCCGGGGAGCTGTTTTTT,CASSMEGAGELFF
TRBJ1-6,many,TRBV11-2,16,-,TGTGCCAGCAGCTTAGAAGGGGACGCGATGGGGTCACCCCTCCACTTT,CASSLEGDAMGSPLHF
TRBJ2-3,few,TRBV14,15,-,TGTGCCAGCAGCCAAGGGACCATATTCACAGATACGCAGTATTTT,CASSQGTIFTDTQYF
TRBJ1-3,many,TRBV7-9,15,-,TGTGCCAGCAGCCCTCGACGCACCTCTGGAAACACCATATATTTT,CASSPRRTSGNTIYF
TRBJ2-7,-,TRBV3-1,15,-,TGTGCCAGCAGCCAAGACGGGCTCAGCTCCTACGAGCAGTACTTC,CASSQDGLSSYEQYF
TRBJ2-3,-,TRBV10-3,16,TRBD1,TGTGCCATCAGCCTCCAAGGGGGCGGTAGCACAGATACGCAGTATTTT,CAISLQGGGSTDTQYF
TRBJ2-7,-,TRBV5-5,16,TRBD1,TGTGCCAGCAGCTATAACCCGGGACAGGGCACCTACGAGCAGTACTTC,CASSYNPGQGTYEQYF
TRBJ1-1,few,TRBV19,14,-,TGTGCCAGTATCGTCGATGGATTGAACACTGAAGCTTTCTTT,CASIVDGLNTEAFF
TRBJ2-3,few,TRBV5-1,15,-,TGCGCCAGCAGCTTGGGAATAGGGCCCACAGATACGCAGTATTTT,CASSLGIGPTDTQYF
TRBJ2-3,-,TRBV28,18,TRBD2,TGTGCCAGCACCAAACAGGATTGGCGGGAGGGCGTCACAGATACGCAGTATTTT,CASTKQDWREGVTDTQYF
TRBJ2-1,-,TRBV6-6,16,-,TGTGCCAGCAGTTACCAGGGGTCCGGGACCAACAATGAGCAGTTCTTC,CASSYQGSGTNNEQFF
TRBJ1-3,-,TRBV28,14,-,TGTGCCAGCATCGGCGCCAGCTCTGGAAACACCATATATTTT,CASIGASSGNTIYF
TRBJ2-3,few,TRBV15,14,TRBD2,TGTGCCACCCGTGTAGCGGGAGCCGTAGATACGCAGTATTTT,CATRVAGAVDTQYF
TRBJ1-1,few,TRBV24-1,12,-,TGTGCCACCGTGGGGGAGAACACTGAAGCTTTCTTT,CATVGENTEAFF
TRBJ2-7,many,TRBV7-2,14,-,TGTGCCAGCAGCTCCCCGGGACGCAGCTACGAGCAGTACTTC,CASSSPGRSYEQYF